The 18 T cell receptor beta chains in this list originate from one sample, sequenced in a study of OX40 agonist ivuxolimab in advanced cancers. Some clones are missing from TCRdb's copy, which holds only in-frame ones; the method was immunoSEQ multiplex PCR. The sample records some 34,000 clones, 70% to 85% being singletons. Sample: CD4+ or CD8+ T cells sorted from blood, taken in a trial of the OX40 agonist ivuxolimab. All receptors come from an adult with an advanced solid tumor such as melanoma, head and neck, liver or kidney cancer.

The chain couples TRBV10-3 to TRBJ2-5, with D perhaps matching TRBD1 or TRBD2 (5 bases each). Germline lookup yields CDR1 ENHRY and CDR2 SYGVKD. This CDR3 is built from 15 residues. Trimming cost V 4 bases and J 2 bases, with 14 bases left between them. The CDR3 DNA reads TGTGCCATCAGTGCTTCCGGGACGGAACAAGAGACCCAGTACTTC. Its protein is CAISASGTEQETQYF.

This clone appeared a single time. V usage is TRBV4-2 and J usage is TRBJ2-5; 8 bases match TRBD2. V was clipped by 0 bases and J by 3 bases; unmatched bases: 12. CDR1 is LGHNA and CDR2 is YNFKEQ in the germline V gene. CDR3 size: 18 residues. The CDR3 region has the DNA TGTGCCAGCAGCCAAGATCTGGGGTCCGGGACTAGTGAAGAGACCCAGTACTTC. Translating gives CASSQDLGSGTSEETQYF.

The gene calls are TRBV7-8 and TRBJ1-1; no firm D call. The V end lost 2 bases, the J end lost 3 bases, and 7 bases lay between the germline ends. This CDR3 comprises 13 residues. Germline V gene data show CDR1 as SGHVS and CDR2 as FQNEAQ. The CDR3 DNA follows: TGTGCCAGCAGCTTAAACCAGCACACTGAAGCTTTCTTT. Its translation is CASSLNQHTEAFF.

The V gene is TRBV5-5, the J gene TRBJ1-1; D is ambiguous. The CDR3 is made up of 14 amino acids. The V gene's germline CDR1 is SGHKS and CDR2 YYEKEE (reference sequence). Trimming removed 1 base from V and 3 bases from J, with 10 bases in between. The CDR3 protein is CASSLYSRDTEAFF. The CDR3 DNA is TGTGCCAGCAGCTTGTACAGTAGGGACACTGAAGCTTTCTTT.

The chain recombines TRBV2 with TRBJ2-1; D uncertain. CDR1 and CDR2 from the germline V gene are SNHLY and FYNNEI. The CDR3 consists of 11 residues. V was clipped by 7 bases and J by 6 bases, with 7 bases between them. For the CDR3, the DNA is TGTGCCAGCACCAGCGTCAATGAGCAGTTCTTC. Protein sequence: CASTSVNEQFF.

This clone was seen once. The rearrangement uses TRBV7-6 and TRBJ2-1; perhaps TRBD2 as D (6 bases). This CDR3 contains 15 residues. The germline V and J ends were trimmed by 5 bases and 5 bases, with 16 bases remaining between them. Germline CDR1 and CDR2: SGHVS and FNYEAQ. CDR3 protein: CASSHSGTYNNEQFF. The CDR3 coding sequence is TGTGCCAGCAGCCACTCCGGGACTTATAACAATGAGCAGTTCTTC.

This clone was observed a handful of times. The chain has TRBV5-4 and TRBJ2-3; no reliable D call. Germline-derived CDR1 and CDR2 are SGHNT and YYREEE (reference sequence). The CDR3 is made up of 14 amino acids. Trimming stripped 0 bases from V and 0 bases from J, with 5 bases between. CDR3: CASSLGRSTDTQYF. The DNA for the CDR3 is TGTGCCAGCAGCTTGGGCAGAAGCACAGATACGCAGTATTTT.

This rearrangement joins TRBV10-3 to TRBJ2-5; TRBD2 aligns across 7 bases. Germline CDR1 and CDR2: ENHRY and SYGVKD. J lost 1 base, V lost 6 bases, and 5 bases had no gene match. This CDR3 contains 14 residues. CDR3 coding DNA: TGTGCCATCAGCCTCACTAGCGTCCAAGAGACCCAGTACTTC. It translates to CAISLTSVQETQYF.

The chain employs TRBV5-6 and TRBJ2-2; tentatively, D is TRBD1 or TRBD2 (7 bases each). Trimming shortened V by 1 base and J by 8 bases, and 15 bases separated the two germline ends. The CDR3 covers 15 residues. Germline V CDR1 and CDR2: SGHDT, YYEEEE. CDR3 nucleotides: TGTGCCAGCAGCTTGATCGCAGGGGGACTAGGGGAGCTGTTTTTT. The encoded protein is CASSLIAGGLGELFF.

The chain carries TRBV28 and TRBJ2-7; D ambiguous. The germline CDR1 and CDR2 sequences are MDHEN and SYDVKM. V lost 2 bases, J lost 0 bases, and 8 bases lay in between. This CDR3 region has 14 residues. CDR3 bases: TGTGCCAGCAGTTTAGAAGCAGGCTCCTACGAGCAGTACTTC. The encoded protein is CASSLEAGSYEQYF.

CDR3 DNA sequence: TGTGCCAGCAGGTCGGGGGAAGATGAAAAACTGTTTTTT. It specifies CASRSGEDEKLFF. The chain employs TRBV7-9 and TRBJ1-4, with D possibly being TRBD1 (5 bases). Germline CDR1 is SEHNR and CDR2 is FQNEAQ (reference sequence). With 6 bases removed from V and 6 bases from J, the gap between germline ends came to 11 bases. The length of the CDR3 is 13 residues.

The chain carries TRBV20-1 and TRBJ2-7; D is unclear. V was pared by 1 base and J by 3 bases, with 4 bases between. The germline CDR1 and CDR2 sequences are DFQATT and SNEGSKA (reference sequence). This CDR3 is built from 11 residues. CDR3 sequence: CSARASYEQYF. The CDR3 DNA reads TGCAGTGCTAGAGCAAGCTACGAGCAGTACTTC.

The V call is TRBV5-6, the J call TRBJ1-4; a weak D match, TRBD1 (5 bases). Trimming pared 1 base from V and 5 bases from J, leaving 15 bases between. Germline lookup yields CDR1 SGHDT and CDR2 YYEEEE. This CDR3 is 16 amino acids long. The CDR3 spells CASSLRTGRGNEKLFF. The CDR3 DNA reads as TGTGCCAGCAGCTTGAGGACTGGAAGGGGCAATGAAAAACTGTTTTTT.

V is TRBV6-5 and J is TRBJ1-5, with D uncertain. CDR3 size: 13 residues. Trimming removed 5 bases at V and 3 bases at J, with 8 bases between. Germline CDR1 reads MNHEY; CDR2 reads SVGAGI. The CDR3, as DNA: TGTGCCAGCAGTCCGGGCTACAATCAGCCCCAGCATTTT. It translates to CASSPGYNQPQHF.

This chain connects TRBV11-2 to TRBJ2-7; maybe TRBD1 (7 bases). CDR3 length equals 14 residues. Trimming took 5 bases from V and 6 from J, leaving 17 bases between them. Germline CDR1 is SGHAT and CDR2 is FQNNGV. CDR3 sequence: CASSPRGGTVEQYF. In DNA, the CDR3 is TGTGCCAGCAGCCCGCGGGGCGGGACAGTCGAGCAGTACTTC.

The chain joins TRBV11-2 to TRBJ2-1, with TRBD2 identical over 8 bases. In germline, CDR1 is SGHAT, CDR2 FQNNGV. The CDR3 consists of 16 residues. Unmatched junction bases numbered 10, after V lost 5 bases and J lost 4 bases. The chain's CDR3 is CASSPPSGREYNEQFF. The CDR3 nucleotides are TGTGCCAGCAGCCCCCCAAGCGGGAGAGAATACAATGAGCAGTTCTTC.

The CDR3 sequence: CASSYSTAGGQFF. Here the CDR3 DNA reads TGTGCCAGCAGTTACTCGACTGCAGGGGGGCAGTTCTTC. This rearrangement joins TRBV6-5 to TRBJ2-1; the match to TRBD1 covers 7 bases. Germline CDR1 MNHEY, CDR2 SVGAGI. The CDR3 sequence is 13 residues long. Trimming at V came to 0 bases and at J to 12 bases, leaving 5 bases not matched to a gene.

The rearrangement uses TRBV29-1 and TRBJ1-3; perhaps TRBD1 as D (5 bases). Per the germline V gene, CDR1 is SQVTM and CDR2 is ANQGSEA. This CDR3 contains 16 residues. V was pared by 5 bases and J by 0 bases, with 17 bases between. The CDR3 is CSVWGWEGPSGNTIYF. CDR3 DNA sequence: TGCAGCGTTTGGGGCTGGGAGGGACCCTCTGGAAACACCATATATTTT. The variable domain in full, with the rest retrieved from reference TRBV29-1 and TRBJ1-3, is SAVISQKPSRDICQRGTSLTIQCQVDSQVTMMFWYRQQPGQSLTLIATANQGSEATYESGFVIDKFPISRPNLTFSTLTVSNMSPEDSSIYLCSVWGWEGPSGNTIYFGEGSWLTVV.